These 5 T cell receptor beta chains came from one sample sequenced in a study of human T cells and chemical hapten exposure. The time point was: patch test 1, 2 weeks after DPC sensitization. Treatment defined: therapeutic diphenylcyclopropenone sensitization with weekly scalp DPC. TCRdb itself ran the RACE reads through MiXCR, one entry per CDR3 protein. The table includes under 200,000 distinct CDR3 sequences, about 14% detected once. This specimen consisted of whole blood, obtained in connection with sensitization to the hapten diphenylcyclopropenone (DPC). These TCRs come from a young woman with alopecia areata. Some clones in this sample may be carry-over from other donors' samples.

This clonotype was seen only a few times. This sequence joins TRBV4-3 and TRBJ1-6; the D is unclear. Trimming left V 6 bases short and J 7 bases short, with 16 bases between. From germline, CDR1 is LGHNA and CDR2 YSLEER. This CDR3 has 15 residues. The CDR3 loop is CASRLDTLPNSPLHF. CDR3 nucleotides: TGCGCCAGCAGACTAGACACACTCCCCAATTCACCCCTCCACTTT.

This clonotype was counted only a few times. V gene TRBV7-9 combines with J gene TRBJ1-5; D not resolved. The ends were cut back, 2 bases at V and 4 bases at J, with 9 bases in the middle. The CDR3 has 14 residues. The germline V gene has CDR1 SEHNR and CDR2 FQNEAQ (reference sequence). The CDR3 coding sequence is TGTGCCAGCAGCTTAATCGGCTCGAATCAGCCCCAGCATTTT. It encodes CASSLIGSNQPQHF.

This clonotype was counted only a few times. The chain joins TRBV2 to TRBJ2-3, with 11 positions matching TRBD2. CDR1 SNHLY and CDR2 FYNNEI come from the germline V gene. This CDR3 region has 15 residues. With V trimmed by 5 bases and J by 5 bases, 6 bases remained unmatched. The CDR3 region has the DNA TGTGCCAGCAGTAGACTAGCGGGGACCCAAGATACGCAGTATTTT. It encodes CASSRLAGTQDTQYF.

This clonotype was seen only a few times. This chain uses TRBV3-1 with TRBJ2-5; D gene unclear. The CDR3 sequence is 11 residues long. Germline values: CDR1 LGHDT, CDR2 YNNKEL (reference sequence). With 2 bases removed from V and 7 bases from J, the gap between germline ends came to 5 bases. Here the CDR3 DNA reads TGTGCCAGCAGCCAAATCGGGACCCAGTACTTC. Translated, it gives CASSQIGTQYF.

The V and J genes are TRBV5-1 and TRBJ2-3; no firm D call. The CDR3 length is 12 residues. Looked up from germline, CDR1 is SGHRS and CDR2 is YFSETQ. Trimming cost V 4 bases and J 0 bases, with 3 bases left between them. The CDR3, as DNA: TGCGCCAGCAGCGACAGCACAGATACGCAGTATTTT. Translation gives CASSDSTDTQYF.